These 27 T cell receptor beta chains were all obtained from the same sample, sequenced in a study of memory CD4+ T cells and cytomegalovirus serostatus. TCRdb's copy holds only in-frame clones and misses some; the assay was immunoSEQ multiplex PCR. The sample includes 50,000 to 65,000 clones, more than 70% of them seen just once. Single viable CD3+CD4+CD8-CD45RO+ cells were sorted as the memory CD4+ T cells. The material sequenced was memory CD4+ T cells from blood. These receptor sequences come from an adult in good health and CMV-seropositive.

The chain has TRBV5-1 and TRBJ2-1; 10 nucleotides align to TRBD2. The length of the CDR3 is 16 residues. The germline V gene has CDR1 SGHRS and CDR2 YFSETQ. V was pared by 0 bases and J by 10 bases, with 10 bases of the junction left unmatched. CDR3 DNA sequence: TGCGCCAGCAGCTTGGTAGCAAGCGGGGGGGCAGGAGAGCAGTTCTTC. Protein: CASSLVASGGAGEQFF.

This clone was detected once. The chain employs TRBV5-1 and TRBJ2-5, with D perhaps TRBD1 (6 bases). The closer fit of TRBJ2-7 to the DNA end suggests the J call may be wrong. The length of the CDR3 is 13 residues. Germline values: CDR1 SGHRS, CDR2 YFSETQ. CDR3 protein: CASSFRGPDEQYF. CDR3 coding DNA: TGCGCCAGCAGCTTCAGGGGTCCGGACGAGCAGTACTTC.

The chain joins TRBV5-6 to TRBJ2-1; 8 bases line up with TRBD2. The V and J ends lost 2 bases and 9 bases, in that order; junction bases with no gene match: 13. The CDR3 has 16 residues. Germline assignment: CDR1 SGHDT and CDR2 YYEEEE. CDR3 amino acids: CASSFISASGFGEQFF. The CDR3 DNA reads TGTGCCAGCAGCTTTATTTCGGCTAGCGGGTTTGGTGAGCAGTTCTTC.

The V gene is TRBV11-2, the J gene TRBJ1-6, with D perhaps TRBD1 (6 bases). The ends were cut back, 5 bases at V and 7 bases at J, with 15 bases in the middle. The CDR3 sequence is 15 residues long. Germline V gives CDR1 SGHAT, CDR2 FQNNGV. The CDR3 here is CASSGFYRDNSPLHF. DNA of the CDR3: TGTGCCAGCAGCGGTTTCTACAGGGACAATTCACCCCTCCACTTT.

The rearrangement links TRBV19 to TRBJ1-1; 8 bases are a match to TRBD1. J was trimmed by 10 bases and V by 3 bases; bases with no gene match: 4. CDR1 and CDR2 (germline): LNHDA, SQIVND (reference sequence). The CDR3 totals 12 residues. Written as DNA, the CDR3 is TGTGCCAGTAGTATCCGGACAGGGTCAGCTTTCTTT. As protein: CASSIRTGSAFF.

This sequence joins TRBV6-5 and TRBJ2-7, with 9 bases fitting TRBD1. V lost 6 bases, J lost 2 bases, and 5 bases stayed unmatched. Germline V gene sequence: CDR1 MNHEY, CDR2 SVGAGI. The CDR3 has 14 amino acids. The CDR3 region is CASSPRQGAYEQYF. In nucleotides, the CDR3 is TGTGCCAGCAGCCCTAGACAGGGGGCCTACGAGCAGTACTTC.

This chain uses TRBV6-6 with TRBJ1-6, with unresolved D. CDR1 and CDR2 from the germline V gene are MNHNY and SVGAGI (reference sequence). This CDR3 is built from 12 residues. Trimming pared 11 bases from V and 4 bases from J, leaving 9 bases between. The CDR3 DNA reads TGTGCCGCCAGGAATTATAATTCACCCCTCCACTTT. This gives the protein CAARNYNSPLHF.

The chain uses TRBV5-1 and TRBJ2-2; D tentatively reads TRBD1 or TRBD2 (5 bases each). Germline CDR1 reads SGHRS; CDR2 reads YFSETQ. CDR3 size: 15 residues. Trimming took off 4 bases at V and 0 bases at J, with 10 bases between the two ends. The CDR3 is CASSRWGTNTGELFF. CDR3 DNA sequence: TGCGCCAGCAGCCGTTGGGGGACGAACACCGGGGAGCTGTTTTTT.

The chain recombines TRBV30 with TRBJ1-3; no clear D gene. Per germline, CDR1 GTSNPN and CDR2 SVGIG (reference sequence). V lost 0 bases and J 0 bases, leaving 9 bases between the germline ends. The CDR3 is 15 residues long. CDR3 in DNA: TGTGCCTGGAGTGTAGGCTCAAACTCTGGAAACACCATATATTTT. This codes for CAWSVGSNSGNTIYF.

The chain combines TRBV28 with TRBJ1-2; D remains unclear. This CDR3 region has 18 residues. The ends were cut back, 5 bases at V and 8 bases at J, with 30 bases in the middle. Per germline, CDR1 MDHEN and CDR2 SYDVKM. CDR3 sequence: CASSIDYPRVRPVGGYTF. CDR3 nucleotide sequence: TGTGCCAGCAGTATAGACTATCCCCGGGTACGGCCCGTGGGAGGCTACACCTTC.

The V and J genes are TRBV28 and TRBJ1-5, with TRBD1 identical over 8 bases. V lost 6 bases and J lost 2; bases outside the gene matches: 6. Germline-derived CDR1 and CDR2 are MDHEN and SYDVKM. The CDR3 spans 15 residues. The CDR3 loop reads CASSVSDRGNQPQHF. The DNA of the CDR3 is TGTGCCAGCAGCGTCTCGGACAGGGGCAATCAGCCCCAGCATTTT. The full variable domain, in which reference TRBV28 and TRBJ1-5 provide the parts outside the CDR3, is DVKVTQSSRYLVKRTGEKVFLECVQDMDHENMFWYRQDPGLGLRLIYFSYDVKMKEKGDIPEGYSVSREKKERFSLILESASTNQTSMYLCASSVSDRGNQPQHFGDGTRLSIL.

CDR3 region: CASSLGAANTEAFF. The CDR3 DNA is TGTGCCAGCAGCTTAGGTGCAGCGAACACTGAAGCTTTCTTT. The chain joins TRBV7-8 to TRBJ1-1; D unresolved. The germline CDR1 and CDR2 sequences are SGHVS and FQNEAQ. The ends were cut back, 1 base at V and 1 base at J, with 7 bases in the middle. This CDR3 spans 14 amino acids.

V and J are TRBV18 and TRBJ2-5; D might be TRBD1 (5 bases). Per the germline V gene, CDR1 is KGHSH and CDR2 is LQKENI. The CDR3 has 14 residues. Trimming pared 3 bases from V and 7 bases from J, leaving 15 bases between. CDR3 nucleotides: TGTGCCAGCTCACCCGACAGCCAAGGATGGACCCAGTACTTC. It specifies CASSPDSQGWTQYF.

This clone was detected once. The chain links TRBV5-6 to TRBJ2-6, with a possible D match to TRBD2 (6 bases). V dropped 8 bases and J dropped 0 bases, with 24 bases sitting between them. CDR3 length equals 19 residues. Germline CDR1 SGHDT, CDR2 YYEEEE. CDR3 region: CASAPIHGGGPSGANVLTF. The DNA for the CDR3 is TGTGCCAGTGCACCCATCCACGGGGGAGGCCCCTCTGGGGCCAACGTCCTGACTTTC.

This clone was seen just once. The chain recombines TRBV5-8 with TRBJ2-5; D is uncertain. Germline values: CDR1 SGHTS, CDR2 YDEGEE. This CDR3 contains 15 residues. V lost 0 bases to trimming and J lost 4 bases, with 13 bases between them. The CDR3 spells CASSLDWARGETQYF. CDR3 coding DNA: TGTGCCAGCAGCTTGGACTGGGCAAGAGGAGAGACCCAGTACTTC.

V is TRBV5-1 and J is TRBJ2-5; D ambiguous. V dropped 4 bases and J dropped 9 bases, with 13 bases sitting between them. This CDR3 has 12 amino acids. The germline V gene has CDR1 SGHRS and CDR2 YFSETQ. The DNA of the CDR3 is TGCGCCAGCAGCGGAAGTCTCAAGGCCCAGTACTTC. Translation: CASSGSLKAQYF.

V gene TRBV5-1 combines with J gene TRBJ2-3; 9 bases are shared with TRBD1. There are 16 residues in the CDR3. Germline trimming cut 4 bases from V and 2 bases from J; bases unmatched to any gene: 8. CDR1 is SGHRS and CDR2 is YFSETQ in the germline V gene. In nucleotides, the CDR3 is TGCGCCAGCAGCAGGACGGACAGGGGTTTCACAGATACGCAGTATTTT. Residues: CASSRTDRGFTDTQYF.

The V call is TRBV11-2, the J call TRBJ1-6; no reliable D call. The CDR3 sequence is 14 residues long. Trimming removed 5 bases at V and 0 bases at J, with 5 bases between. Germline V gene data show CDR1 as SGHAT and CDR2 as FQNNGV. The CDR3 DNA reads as TGTGCCAGCAGCCCTAGCTCCTATAATTCACCCCTCCACTTT. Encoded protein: CASSPSSYNSPLHF.

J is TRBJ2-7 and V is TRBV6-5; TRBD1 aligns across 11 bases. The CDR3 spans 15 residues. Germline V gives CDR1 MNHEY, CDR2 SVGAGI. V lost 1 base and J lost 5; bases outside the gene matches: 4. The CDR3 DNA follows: TGTGCCAGCAGTTACTTGGGACAGGGGGGCAACGAGCAGTACTTC. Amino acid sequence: CASSYLGQGGNEQYF.

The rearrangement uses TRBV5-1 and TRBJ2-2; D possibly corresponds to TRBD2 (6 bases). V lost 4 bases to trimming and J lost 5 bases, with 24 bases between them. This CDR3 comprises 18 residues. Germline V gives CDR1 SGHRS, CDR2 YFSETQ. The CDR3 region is CASSAASPGRPGTGELFF. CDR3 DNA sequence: TGCGCCAGCAGCGCCGCCAGCCCGGGGAGGCCGGGGACCGGGGAGCTGTTTTTT.

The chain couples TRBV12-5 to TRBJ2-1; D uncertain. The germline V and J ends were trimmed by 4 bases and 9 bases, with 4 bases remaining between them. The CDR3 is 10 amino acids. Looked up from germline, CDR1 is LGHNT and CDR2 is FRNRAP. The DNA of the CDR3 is TGTGCTAGTGGTTGGGCTGAGCAGTTCTTC. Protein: CASGWAEQFF.

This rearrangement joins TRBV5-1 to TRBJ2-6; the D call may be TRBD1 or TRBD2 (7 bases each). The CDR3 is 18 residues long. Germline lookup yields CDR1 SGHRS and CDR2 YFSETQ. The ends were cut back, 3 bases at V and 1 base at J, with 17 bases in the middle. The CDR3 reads CASSSRQGGQSGANVLTF. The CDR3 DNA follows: TGCGCCAGCAGCTCCCGCCAGGGGGGGCAATCTGGGGCCAACGTCCTGACTTTC.

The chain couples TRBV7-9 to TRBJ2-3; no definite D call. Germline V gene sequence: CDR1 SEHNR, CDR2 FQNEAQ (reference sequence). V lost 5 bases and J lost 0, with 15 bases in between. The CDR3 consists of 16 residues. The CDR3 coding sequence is TGTGCCAGCAGCCTCCTGACGGCCGTAAGCACAGATACGCAGTATTTT. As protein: CASSLLTAVSTDTQYF.

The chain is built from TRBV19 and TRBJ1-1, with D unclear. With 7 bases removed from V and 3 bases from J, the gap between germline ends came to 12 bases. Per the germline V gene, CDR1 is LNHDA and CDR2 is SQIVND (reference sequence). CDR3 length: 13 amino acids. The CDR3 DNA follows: TGTGCCAGTAACGCGTGGTCGGACACTGAAGCTTTCTTT. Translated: CASNAWSDTEAFF.

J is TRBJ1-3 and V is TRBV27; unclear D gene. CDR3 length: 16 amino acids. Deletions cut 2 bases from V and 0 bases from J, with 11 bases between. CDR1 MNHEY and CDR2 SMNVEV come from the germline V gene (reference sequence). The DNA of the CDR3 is TGTGCCAGCAGTTTACGCGGACTGAACTCTGGAAACACCATATATTTT. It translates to CASSLRGLNSGNTIYF.

The CDR3 reads CASSLAGTGVGYTF. The CDR3 DNA reads as TGTGCCAGCAGCTTAGCTGGGACAGGGGTTGGCTACACCTTC. V is TRBV7-6 and J is TRBJ1-2, with TRBD1 matching 10 bases. Germline trimming cut 0 bases from V and 7 bases from J; bases unmatched to any gene: 2. CDR1 and CDR2 from the germline V gene are SGHVS and FNYEAQ. The CDR3 consists of 14 residues.

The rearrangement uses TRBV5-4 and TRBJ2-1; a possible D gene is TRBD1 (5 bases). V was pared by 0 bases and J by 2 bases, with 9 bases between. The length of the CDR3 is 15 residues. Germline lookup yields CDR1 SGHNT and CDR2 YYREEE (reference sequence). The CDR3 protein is CASSLESGPYNEQFF. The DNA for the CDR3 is TGTGCCAGCAGCTTGGAATCAGGGCCCTACAATGAGCAGTTCTTC.